This T cell receptor beta chain was recovered during a study of vaccination effects on CD4 cells after COVID-19. In the study overall: Median timing of post-vaccine samples was 72 days after the second dose.

This clone was recorded only once. No antigen is known for it. The data were produced by immunoSEQ multiplex PCR, yet TCRdb's version contains in-frame clones alone and is incomplete. The data show roughly 71,000 clones, roughly three quarters seen once. Under the ViraFEST assay, PBMC were stimulated with viral peptide pools so that antigen-specific CD4+ T cells expanded. Sequencing was performed afterwards. It was after 10 days of culture that CD4+ T cells were isolated. Each participant received a vaccine that was either BNT162b2 or mRNA-1273, given as two doses. The authors exchanged half the medium for IL-2 medium on days 3 and 7. The source is a human donor who received a COVID-19 vaccine. Sequenced here: CD4+ T cells from PBMCs cultured with HCoV-OC43 spike peptides, sampled after COVID-19 vaccination. The subset: HCoV-OC43 spike overlapping peptide pool stimulation.

The CDR3 region has the DNA TGTGCCAGCAGCGTAGAAACAGGGGCGGAGCGGGGCGTCCTGACTTTC. Encoded protein: CASSVETGAERGVLTF. The rearrangement uses TRBV9 and TRBJ2-6; D tentatively reads TRBD1 or TRBD2 (7 bases each). V was trimmed by 0 bases and J by 12 bases, leaving 19 bases between them. Germline CDR1 and CDR2: SGDLS and YYNGEE. The CDR3 extends over 16 amino acids.